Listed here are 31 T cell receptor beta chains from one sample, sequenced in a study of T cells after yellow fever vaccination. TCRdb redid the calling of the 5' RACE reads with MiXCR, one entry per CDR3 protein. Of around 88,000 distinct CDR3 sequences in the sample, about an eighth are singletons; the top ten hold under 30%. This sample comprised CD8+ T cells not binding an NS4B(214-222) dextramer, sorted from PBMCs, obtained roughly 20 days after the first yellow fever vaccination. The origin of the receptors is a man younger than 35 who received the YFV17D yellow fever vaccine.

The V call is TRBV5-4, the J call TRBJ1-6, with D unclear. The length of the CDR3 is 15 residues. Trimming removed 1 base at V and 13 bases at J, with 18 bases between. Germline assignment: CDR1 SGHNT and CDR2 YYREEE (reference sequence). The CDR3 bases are TGTGCCAGCAGCTTGAGTGGCAGATCAAACTCCCCCCTCCACTTT. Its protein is CASSLSGRSNSPLHF.

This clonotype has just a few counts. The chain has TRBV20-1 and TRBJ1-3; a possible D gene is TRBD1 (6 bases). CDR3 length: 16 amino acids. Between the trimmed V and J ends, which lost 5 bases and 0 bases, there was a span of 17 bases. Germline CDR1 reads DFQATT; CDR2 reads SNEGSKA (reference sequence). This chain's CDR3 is CSAAINRVNSGNTIYF. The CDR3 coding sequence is TGCAGTGCTGCCATAAACAGGGTTAACTCTGGAAACACCATATATTTT.

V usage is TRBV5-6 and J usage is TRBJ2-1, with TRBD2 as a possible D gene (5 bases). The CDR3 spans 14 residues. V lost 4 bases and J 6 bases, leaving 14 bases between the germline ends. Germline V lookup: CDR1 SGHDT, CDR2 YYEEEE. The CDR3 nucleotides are TGTGCCAGCAGCCAAGGAAGGAGCGGCAATGAGCAGTTCTTC. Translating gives CASSQGRSGNEQFF. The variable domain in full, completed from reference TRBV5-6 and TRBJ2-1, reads DAGVTQSPTHLIKTRGQQVTLRCSPKSGHDTVSWYQQALGQGPQFIFQYYEEEERQRGNFPDRFSGHQFPNYSSELNVNALLLGDSALYLCASSQGRSGNEQFFGPGTRLTVL.

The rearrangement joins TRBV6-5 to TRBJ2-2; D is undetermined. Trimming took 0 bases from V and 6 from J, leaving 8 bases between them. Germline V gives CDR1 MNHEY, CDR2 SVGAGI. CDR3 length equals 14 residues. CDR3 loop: CASSYSPKAGELFF. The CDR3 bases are TGTGCCAGCAGTTACTCCCCGAAGGCCGGGGAGCTGTTTTTT.

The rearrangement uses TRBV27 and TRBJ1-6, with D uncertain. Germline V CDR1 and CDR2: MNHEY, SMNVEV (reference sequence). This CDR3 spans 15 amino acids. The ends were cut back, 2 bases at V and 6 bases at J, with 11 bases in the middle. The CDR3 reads CASSLMGVTNSPLHF. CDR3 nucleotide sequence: TGTGCCAGCAGTTTAATGGGAGTCACTAATTCACCCCTCCACTTT.

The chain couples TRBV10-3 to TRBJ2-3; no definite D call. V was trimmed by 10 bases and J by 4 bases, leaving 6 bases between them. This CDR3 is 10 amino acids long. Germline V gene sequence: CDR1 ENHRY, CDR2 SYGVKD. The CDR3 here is CATIADTQYF. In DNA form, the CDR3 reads TGTGCCACCATAGCAGATACGCAGTATTTT.

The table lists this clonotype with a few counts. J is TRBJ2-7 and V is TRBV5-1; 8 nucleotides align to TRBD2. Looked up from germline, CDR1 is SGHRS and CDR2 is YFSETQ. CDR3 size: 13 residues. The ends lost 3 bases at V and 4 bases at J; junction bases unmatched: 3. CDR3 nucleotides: TGCGCCAGCAGCTACGGACTAGCTTACGAGCAGTACTTC. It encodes CASSYGLAYEQYF.

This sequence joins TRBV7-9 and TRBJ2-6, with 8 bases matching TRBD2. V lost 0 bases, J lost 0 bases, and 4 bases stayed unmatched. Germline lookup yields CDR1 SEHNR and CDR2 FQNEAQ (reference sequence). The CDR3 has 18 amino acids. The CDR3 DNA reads TGTGCCAGCAGCTTAGCATCCGGGGGGGTCTCTGGGGCCAACGTCCTGACTTTC. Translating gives CASSLASGGVSGANVLTF.

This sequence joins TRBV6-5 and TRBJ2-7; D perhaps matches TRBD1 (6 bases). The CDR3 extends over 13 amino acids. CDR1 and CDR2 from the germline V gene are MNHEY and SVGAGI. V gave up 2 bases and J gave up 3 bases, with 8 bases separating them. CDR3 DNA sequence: TGTGCCAGCAGTTACGGACAGTACTACGAGCAGTACTTC. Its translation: CASSYGQYYEQYF.

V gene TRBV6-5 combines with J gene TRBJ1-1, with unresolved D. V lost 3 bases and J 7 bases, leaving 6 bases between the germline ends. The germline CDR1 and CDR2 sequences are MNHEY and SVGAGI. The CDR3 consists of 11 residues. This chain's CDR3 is CASSYGIEAFF. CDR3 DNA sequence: TGTGCCAGCAGTTATGGCATTGAAGCTTTCTTT.

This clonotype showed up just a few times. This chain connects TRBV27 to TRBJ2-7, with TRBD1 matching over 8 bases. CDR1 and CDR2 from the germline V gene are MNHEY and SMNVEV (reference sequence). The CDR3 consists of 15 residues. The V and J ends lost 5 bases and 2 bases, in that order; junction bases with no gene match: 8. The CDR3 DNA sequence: TGTGCCAGCAGTCCCCTCGGGACAGGAACCTACGAGCAGTACGTC. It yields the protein CASSPLGTGTYEQYV.

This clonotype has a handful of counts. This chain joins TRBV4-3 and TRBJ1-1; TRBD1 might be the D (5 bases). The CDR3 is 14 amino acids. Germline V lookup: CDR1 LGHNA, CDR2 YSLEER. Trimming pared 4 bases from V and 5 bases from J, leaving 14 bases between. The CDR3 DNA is TGCGCCAGCAGCCCGGGGACGGCCGGAACTGAAGCTTTCTTT. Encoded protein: CASSPGTAGTEAFF.

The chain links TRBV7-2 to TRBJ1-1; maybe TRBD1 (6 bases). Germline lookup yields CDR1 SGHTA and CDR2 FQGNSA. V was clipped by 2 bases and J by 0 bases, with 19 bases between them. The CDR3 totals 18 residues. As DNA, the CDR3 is TGTGCCAGCAGCTTACCGGGGGCAGGGATAACGATGAACACTGAAGCTTTCTTT. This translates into CASSLPGAGITMNTEAFF.

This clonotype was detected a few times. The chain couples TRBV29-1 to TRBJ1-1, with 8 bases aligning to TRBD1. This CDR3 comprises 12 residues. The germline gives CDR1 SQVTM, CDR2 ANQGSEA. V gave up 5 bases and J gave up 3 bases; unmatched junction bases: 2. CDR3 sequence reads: CSVLTGDTEAFF. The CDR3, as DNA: TGCAGCGTTCTGACAGGGGACACTGAAGCTTTCTTT.

CDR3 protein: CASSSSGGLTDTQYF. CDR3 DNA: TGTGCCAGCAGCTCCAGTGGGGGATTGACAGATACGCAGTATTTT. The V gene is TRBV7-3, the J gene TRBJ2-3; perhaps D is TRBD1 or TRBD2 (5 bases each). V was clipped by 4 bases and J by 3 bases, with 14 bases between them. CDR3 size: 15 residues. Germline loops: CDR1 SGHTA, CDR2 FQGTGA. The entire variable domain, with the rest obtained from reference TRBV7-3 and TRBJ2-3, is as follows: GAGVSQTPSNKVTEKGKYVELRCDPISGHTALYWYRQSLGQGPEFLIYFQGTGAADDSGLPNDRFFAVRPEGSVSTLKIQRTERGDSAVYLCASSSSGGLTDTQYFGPGTRLTVL.

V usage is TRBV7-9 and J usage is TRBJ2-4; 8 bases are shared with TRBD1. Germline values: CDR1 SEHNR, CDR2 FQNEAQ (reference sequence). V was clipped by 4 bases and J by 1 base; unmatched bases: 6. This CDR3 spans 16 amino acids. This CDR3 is CASSSAGGLAKNIQYF. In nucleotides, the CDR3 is TGTGCCAGCAGCTCCGCAGGGGGCTTGGCCAAAAACATTCAGTACTTC.

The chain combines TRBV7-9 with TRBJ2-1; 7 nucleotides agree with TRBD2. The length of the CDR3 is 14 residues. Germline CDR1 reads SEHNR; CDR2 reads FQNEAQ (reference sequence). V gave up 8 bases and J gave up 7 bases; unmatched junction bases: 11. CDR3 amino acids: CASLRGGPWNEQFF. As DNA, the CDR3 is TGTGCCAGCTTGAGGGGAGGGCCTTGGAATGAGCAGTTCTTC.

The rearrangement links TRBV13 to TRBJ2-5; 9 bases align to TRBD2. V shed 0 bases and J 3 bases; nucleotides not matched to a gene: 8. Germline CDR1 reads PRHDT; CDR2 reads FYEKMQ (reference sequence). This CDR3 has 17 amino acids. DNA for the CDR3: TGTGCCAGCAGCTTAGGTCCTAGACCTAGCGGGGAAGAGACCCAGTACTTC. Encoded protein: CASSLGPRPSGEETQYF.

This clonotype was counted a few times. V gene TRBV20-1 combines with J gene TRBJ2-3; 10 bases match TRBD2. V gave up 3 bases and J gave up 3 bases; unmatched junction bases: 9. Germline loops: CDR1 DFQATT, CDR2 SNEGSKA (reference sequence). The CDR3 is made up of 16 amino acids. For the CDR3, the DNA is TGCAGTGCTAGGAATCCTCTAGCGGGGGAAACAGATACGCAGTATTTT. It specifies CSARNPLAGETDTQYF.

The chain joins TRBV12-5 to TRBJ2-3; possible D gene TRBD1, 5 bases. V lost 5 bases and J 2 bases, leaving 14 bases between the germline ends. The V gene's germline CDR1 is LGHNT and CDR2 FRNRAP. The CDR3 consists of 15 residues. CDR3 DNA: TGTGCTAGTGGTGCCACAGGTGGGTTCACAGATACGCAGTATTTT. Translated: CASGATGGFTDTQYF.

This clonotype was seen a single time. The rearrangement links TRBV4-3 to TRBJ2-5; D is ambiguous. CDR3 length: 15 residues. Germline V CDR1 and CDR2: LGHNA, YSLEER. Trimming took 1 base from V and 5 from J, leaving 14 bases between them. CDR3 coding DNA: TGCGCCAGCAGCCAAGGGATCGTGGCGGATGAGACCCAGTACTTC. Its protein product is CASSQGIVADETQYF.

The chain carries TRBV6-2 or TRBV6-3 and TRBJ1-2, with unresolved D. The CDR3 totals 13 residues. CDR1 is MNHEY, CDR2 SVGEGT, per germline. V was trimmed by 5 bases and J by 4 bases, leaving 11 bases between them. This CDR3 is CASSDLSSYGYTF. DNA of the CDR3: TGTGCCAGCAGTGACCTTTCCAGCTATGGCTACACCTTC.

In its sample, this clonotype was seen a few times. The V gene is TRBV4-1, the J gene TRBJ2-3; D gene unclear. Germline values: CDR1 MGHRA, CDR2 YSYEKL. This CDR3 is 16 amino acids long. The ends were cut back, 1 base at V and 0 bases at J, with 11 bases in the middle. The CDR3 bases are TGCGCCAGCAGCCAAGGAGCAGCGAGTAGCACAGATACGCAGTATTTT. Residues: CASSQGAASSTDTQYF.

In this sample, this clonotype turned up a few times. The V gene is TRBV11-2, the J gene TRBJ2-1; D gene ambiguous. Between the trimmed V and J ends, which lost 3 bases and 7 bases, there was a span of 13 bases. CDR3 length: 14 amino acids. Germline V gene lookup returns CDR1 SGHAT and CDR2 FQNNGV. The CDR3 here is CASSFQQTSNEQFF. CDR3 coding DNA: TGTGCCAGCAGCTTCCAACAAACGTCTAATGAGCAGTTCTTC.

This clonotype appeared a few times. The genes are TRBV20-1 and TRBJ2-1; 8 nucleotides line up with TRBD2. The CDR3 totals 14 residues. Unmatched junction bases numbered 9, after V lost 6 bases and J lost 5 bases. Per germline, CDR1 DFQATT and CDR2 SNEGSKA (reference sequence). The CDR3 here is CSAKRTSSNNEQFF. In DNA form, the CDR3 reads TGCAGTGCAAAACGGACTAGCAGTAACAATGAGCAGTTCTTC.

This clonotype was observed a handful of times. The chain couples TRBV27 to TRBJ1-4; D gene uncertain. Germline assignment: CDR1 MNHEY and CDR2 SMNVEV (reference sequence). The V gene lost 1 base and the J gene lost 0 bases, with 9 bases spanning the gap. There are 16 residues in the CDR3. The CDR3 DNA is TGTGCCAGCAGTTTATTTGGAGAGTCAACTAATGAAAAACTGTTTTTT. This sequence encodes CASSLFGESTNEKLFF.

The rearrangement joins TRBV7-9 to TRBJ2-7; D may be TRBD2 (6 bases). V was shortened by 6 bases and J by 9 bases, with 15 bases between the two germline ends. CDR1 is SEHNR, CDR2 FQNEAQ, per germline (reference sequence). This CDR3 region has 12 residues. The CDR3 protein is CASRGREVLQYF. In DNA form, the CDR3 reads TGTGCCAGCAGGGGCAGGGAGGTTCTGCAGTACTTC.

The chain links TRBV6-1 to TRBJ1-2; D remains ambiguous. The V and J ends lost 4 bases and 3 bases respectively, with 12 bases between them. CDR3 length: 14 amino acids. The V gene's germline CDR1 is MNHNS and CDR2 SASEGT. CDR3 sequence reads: CASSVSGRDYGYTF. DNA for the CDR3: TGTGCCAGCAGTGTATCCGGCCGAGACTATGGCTACACCTTC.

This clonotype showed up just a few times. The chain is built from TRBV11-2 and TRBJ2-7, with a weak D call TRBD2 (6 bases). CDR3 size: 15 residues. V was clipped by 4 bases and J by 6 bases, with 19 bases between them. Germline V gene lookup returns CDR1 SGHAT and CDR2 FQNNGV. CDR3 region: CASSSLRDSIPEQYV. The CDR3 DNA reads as TGTGCCAGCAGCTCACTCCGGGACTCCATCCCCGAGCAGTACGTC.

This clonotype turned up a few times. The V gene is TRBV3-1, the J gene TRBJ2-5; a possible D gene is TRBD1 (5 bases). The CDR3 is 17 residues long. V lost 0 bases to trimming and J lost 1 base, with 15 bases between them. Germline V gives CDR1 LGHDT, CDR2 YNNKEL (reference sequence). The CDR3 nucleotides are TGTGCCAGCAGCCAAGAGGACATCCTTTGGGGCCAAGAGACCCAGTACTTC. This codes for CASSQEDILWGQETQYF.

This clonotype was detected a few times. CDR3 protein: CAISDPGGAGEQYV. CDR3 sequence (DNA): TGTGCCATCAGTGACCCGGGGGGCGCGGGGGAGCAGTACGTC. The chain combines TRBV10-3 with TRBJ2-7; a weak D match, TRBD2 (7 bases). Deletions cut 3 bases from V and 7 bases from J, with 16 bases between. This CDR3 comprises 14 residues. The V gene's germline CDR1 is ENHRY and CDR2 SYGVKD.